Ten or more counts support the clone carrying this TCR beta chain. Germline CDR1 and CDR2: SGDLS and YYNGEE. CDR3 length: 17 residues. The ends lost 3 bases at V and 1 base at J; junction bases unmatched: 10. The record originates from a study of T-cell reconstitution after alpha-beta-depleted transplantation in children. Researchers prepared the TCRbeta library using unique molecular identifiers, the study reports. TCRdb used MiXCR to reprocess the PCR reads, holding one entry per CDR3 protein. The sample carries approximately 240,000 distinct CDR3 sequences, approximately 9.7% recorded once. The chain links TRBV9 to TRBJ1-1, with 9 bases aligning to TRBD1. The origin of this receptor is a human donor who donated a stem cell graft to a child with SCID. Sequenced here: PBMCs from the stem cell graft donor, sampled from the stem cell graft. In DNA, the CDR3 is TGTGCCAGCAGCGCGACGGCCGGGACAGGGCCGAACACTGAAGCTTTCTTT. This sequence encodes CASSATAGTGPNTEAFF.